This TCR beta chain emerged from a study of CD8+CD57+ T cells in acquired aplastic anemia. Turning to the study itself: Sorted cells (CD4+ and CD8+) yielded DNA amounts that averaged approximately 3.1 ug.

Template material for TCR beta VDJ and CDR3 profiling consisted of genomic DNA. TCRdb itself ran the reads through MiXCR, one entry per CDR3 protein. The table lists hundreds of thousands of distinct CDR3 sequences, 82% of them singletons. Patients sequenced had flow cytometry evidence of CD8+CD57+ cell expansion. Patient blood was sampled before any therapy had been received. As for this clonotype: Its matching antigen is unknown.

General observations from the study: Approximately 27 CD8+ CDR3 sequences occurred in both the patients and the controls.

CDR1 is SQVTM and CDR2 is ANQGSEA in the germline V gene. V shed 5 bases and J 6 bases; nucleotides not matched to a gene: 4. The CDR3 has 12 residues. This chain links TRBV29-1 with TRBJ1-2; 9 bases are a match to TRBD1. The sample consisted of sorted CD4+, CD8+, or CD8+CD57+ T cells (not recorded which) from PBMCs. The clonotype originates from a human donor with aplastic anemia. CDR3 sequence reads: CSVSGQGNGYTF. DNA of the CDR3: TGCAGCGTTTCGGGACAGGGTAATGGCTACACCTTC.